One and the same sample provided the 14 T cell receptor beta chains below, sequenced in a study of T cell clonality in common variable immunodeficiency. Libraries were prepared by immunoSEQ multiplex PCR; TCRdb keeps only in-frame clonotypes and omits some of them. Altogether tens of thousands of clones were found in the sample, and no singletons occur. The sequencing input was peripheral blood mononuclear cells. The source is a person aged 18-69 years in good health.

This clone has at least ten counts. With the read ending 3 residues before the CDR3 end, the germline J gene is used to fill in that end. The chain combines TRBV29-1 with TRBJ1-5; a possible D gene is TRBD1 (5 bases). Germline loops: CDR1 SQVTM, CDR2 ANQGSEA. The CDR3 is 14 amino acids. Between the trimmed V and J ends, which lost 6 bases and 7 bases, there was a span of 19 bases. The DNA read from the CDR3 is TGCAGCGTGTTAGGGGAAATCATGTGGCAGCCC. Protein product: CSVLGEIMWQP. The entire CDR3 protein is CSVLGEIMWQPQHF.

In this sample, this clone turned up many times. The CDR3 extends 3 residues past the end of the read, so its final part is completed from the germline J gene. The chain carries TRBV7-2 and TRBJ2-5; D is possibly TRBD2 (6 bases). The CDR3 spans 15 residues. Germline V gene sequence: CDR1 SGHTA, CDR2 FQGNSA. V shed 5 bases and J shed 1 base, with 14 bases lying between them. The part of the CDR3 DNA that was read is TGTGCCAGCAGCCAACAACCGGGACTCCAAGAGACC. As protein: CASSQQPGLQET. The CDR3, in full, reads CASSQQPGLQETQYF.

In this sample, this clone turned up many times. Read sequence stops 3 residues before the CDR3 end, and the germline J gene provides the missing end. The V call is TRBV5-4, the J call TRBJ1-2; D gene ambiguous. The CDR3 is 15 residues long. Germline V gene sequence: CDR1 SGHNT, CDR2 YYREEE (reference sequence). Trimming removed 0 bases at V and 0 bases at J, with 9 bases between. The CDR3 is CASSLDVSSNYGYTF. Incomplete CDR3 DNA: TGTGCCAGCAGCTTGGATGTCAGTTCTAACTATGGC.

This clone was seen many times. The CDR3 end lies 3 residues beyond the end of the read and is filled in from the germline J gene. The gene calls are TRBV19 and TRBJ2-7; TRBD2 agrees at 8 bases. Unmatched junction bases numbered 12, after V lost 3 bases and J lost 2 bases. CDR3 length: 17 amino acids. In germline, CDR1 is LNHDA, CDR2 SQIVND (reference sequence). CDR3 sequence reads: CASSITGRGERTYEQYF. CDR3 bases read: TGTGCCAGTAGTATTACAGGGCGGGGGGAGAGAACCTACGAG.

This clone was seen many times. CDR3 DNA (partial): TGTGCCAGCTCACCCCGAAGGCAGGGGCTAACCTACGAG. Protein product: CASSPRRQGLTYE. The complete CDR3 reads CASSPRRQGLTYEQYF. The V call is TRBV18, the J call TRBJ2-7; a weak D match, TRBD1 (6 bases). The CDR3 extends 3 residues past the end of the read, so its final part is completed from the germline J gene. CDR3 size: 16 residues. Germline V gives CDR1 KGHSH, CDR2 LQKENI. V gave up 3 bases and J gave up 2 bases, with 17 bases separating them.

At least ten counts were recorded for this clone. The read finishes 3 residues shy of the CDR3 end, and the germline J gene is used to complete it. This chain links TRBV18 with TRBJ2-2; 7 bases are a match to TRBD1. The CDR3 consists of 15 residues. With 5 bases clipped from V and 6 bases from J, the junction kept 9 bases outside the gene matches. Germline CDR1 is KGHSH and CDR2 is LQKENI. Partial CDR3 DNA: TGTGCCAGCTCAACCCGACAGGGCGAGGCCGGGGAG. Encoded protein: CASSTRQGEAGE. The full CDR3 sequence reads CASSTRQGEAGELFF.

This clone was detected only a few times. The observed sequence ends 3 residues before the CDR3 terminus, with the missing tail filled in from the germline J gene. Other DNA sequences within the sample encode an identical CDR3. The chain couples TRBV6-1 to TRBJ1-1; D might be TRBD1 (6 bases). The germline V gene has CDR1 MNHNS and CDR2 SASEGT. This CDR3 is 15 amino acids long. CDR3 sequence: CASSDSVGGGVTAFF. The part of the CDR3 DNA that was read is TGTGCCAGCAGTGATTCTGTGGGAGGGGGGGTGACC.

This clone came up many times. The read ends 3 residues shy of where the CDR3 ends; the end is completed using the germline J gene. The genes are TRBV5-4 and TRBJ2-1; 9 nucleotides match TRBD2. CDR3 length equals 15 residues. Germline V gene sequence: CDR1 SGHNT, CDR2 YYREEE (reference sequence). With 0 bases clipped from V and 3 bases from J, the junction kept 1 base outside the gene matches. CDR3 DNA (partial): TGTGCCAGCAGCTTGGGACTAGCGGACTACAATGAG. It encodes CASSLGLADYNE. The full CDR3 reads CASSLGLADYNEQFF. Full variable domain (rest looked up from reference TRBV5-4 and TRBJ2-1): ETGVTQSPTHLIKTRGQQVTLRCSSQSGHNTVSWYQQALGQGPQFIFQYYREEENGRGNFPPRFSGLQFPNYSSELNVNALELDDSALYLCASSLGLADYNEQFFGPGTRLTVL.

This clone was recorded many times. The read stops 3 residues short of the end of the CDR3; the missing end is completed from the germline J gene. This chain joins TRBV2 and TRBJ2-1; TRBD2 matches at 9 bases. The CDR3 covers 14 residues. CDR1 is SNHLY, CDR2 FYNNEI, per germline. The junction had 7 bases not matched to a gene; V was cut back by 4 bases and J by 9 bases. The CDR3 reads CASSVLAGSTEQFF. The CDR3 DNA, read in part, is TGTGCCAGCAGTGTCCTAGCGGGGAGTACTGAG.

As regards this clone: The CDR3 end falls 3 residues outside the read, so it is completed with the germline J gene. The chain links TRBV2 to TRBJ2-7, with 10 bases that match TRBD1. The junction had 1 base not matched to a gene; V was cut back by 6 bases and J by 5 bases. The germline CDR1 and CDR2 sequences are SNHLY and FYNNEI. The CDR3 is made up of 12 amino acids. The CDR3 loop reads CASRDRGNEQYF. CDR3 DNA (partial): TGTGCCAGCAGGGACAGGGGGAACGAG. Full variable domain (missing parts from reference TRBV2 and TRBJ2-7): EPEVTQTPSHQVTQMGQEVILRCVPISNHLYFYWYRQILGQKVEFLVSFYNNEISEKSEIFDDQFSVERPDGSNFTLKIRSTKLEDSAMYFCASRDRGNEQYFGPGTRLTVT.

This clone was counted a few times. The read ends 3 residues early relative to the CDR3; the germline J gene fills the gap. The V call is TRBV19, the J call TRBJ1-2, with D unclear. V lost 7 bases and J 2 bases, leaving 8 bases between the germline ends. This CDR3 contains 12 residues. In germline, CDR1 is LNHDA, CDR2 SQIVND (reference sequence). CDR3 sequence: CASTRPNYGYTF. Incomplete CDR3 DNA: TGTGCCAGTACCAGGCCCAACTATGGC.

At least ten counts were recorded for this clone. Read coverage stops 3 residues before the CDR3 terminus; the germline J gene supplies the remainder. This rearrangement joins TRBV19 to TRBJ1-1; D remains unclear. Germline CDR1 and CDR2: LNHDA and SQIVND (reference sequence). The CDR3 sequence is 15 residues long. Here the CDR3 reads CASSMLQTSGPEAFF. The sequenced part of the CDR3 DNA is TGTGCCAGTAGTATGCTCCAGACCTCGGGTCCAGAA. The entire variable domain, with the rest obtained from reference TRBV19 and TRBJ1-1, is as follows: DGGITQSPKYLFRKEGQNVTLSCEQNLNHDAMYWYRQDPGQGLRLIYYSQIVNDFQKGDIAEGYSVSREKKESFPLTVTSAQKNPTAFYLCASSMLQTSGPEAFFGQGTRLTVV.

This clone appeared many times. The DNA ends 3 residues before the CDR3 does, and the rest of the CDR3 is filled in from the germline J gene. The gene calls are TRBV6-1 and TRBJ1-1; D is unclear. Trimming shortened V by 4 bases and J by 6 bases, and 9 bases separated the two germline ends. The CDR3 consists of 12 residues. Per the germline V gene, CDR1 is MNHNS and CDR2 is SASEGT. The CDR3 sequence: CASSVASAEAFF. The covered CDR3 bases are TGTGCCAGCAGTGTGGCGAGCGCTGAA.

This clone was recorded many times. The CDR3 goes on 3 residues after the read ends, and that part is filled in from the germline J gene. J is TRBJ1-2 and V is TRBV14; possibly TRBD1 for D (6 bases). The CDR3 has 16 residues. The germline V gene has CDR1 SGHDN and CDR2 FVKESK. The germline V and J ends were trimmed by 2 bases and 0 bases, with 13 bases remaining between them. The CDR3 reads CASSQYMDSPNYGYTF. CDR3 bases read: TGTGCCAGCAGCCAATACATGGACAGTCCTAACTATGGC.